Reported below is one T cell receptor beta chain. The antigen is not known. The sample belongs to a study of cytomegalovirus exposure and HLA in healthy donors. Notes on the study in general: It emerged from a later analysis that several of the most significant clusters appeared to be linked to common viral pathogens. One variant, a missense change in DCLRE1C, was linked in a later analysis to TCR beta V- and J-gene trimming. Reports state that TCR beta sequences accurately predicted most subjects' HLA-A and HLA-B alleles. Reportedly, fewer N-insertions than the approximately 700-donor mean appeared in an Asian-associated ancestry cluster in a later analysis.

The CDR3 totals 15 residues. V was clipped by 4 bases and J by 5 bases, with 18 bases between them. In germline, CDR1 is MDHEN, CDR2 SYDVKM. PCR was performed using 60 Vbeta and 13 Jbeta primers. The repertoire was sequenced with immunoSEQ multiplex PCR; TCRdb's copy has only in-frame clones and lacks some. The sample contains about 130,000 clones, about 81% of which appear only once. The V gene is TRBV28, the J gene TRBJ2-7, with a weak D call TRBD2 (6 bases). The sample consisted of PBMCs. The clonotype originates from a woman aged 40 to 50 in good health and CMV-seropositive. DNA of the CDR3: TGTGCCAGCAGTTCACTCGGGACTGGGTTTGACGAGCAGTACTTC. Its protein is CASSSLGTGFDEQYF.